This T cell receptor (beta chain) emerged from a study of identical twins. V was shortened by 5 bases and J by 8 bases, with 25 bases between the two germline ends. There are 17 residues in the CDR3. Germline V CDR1 and CDR2: SEHNR, FQNEAQ (reference sequence). This clonotype was observed a handful of times. TCRdb reprocessed the 5' RACE reads via MiXCR and lists one record per CDR3 protein. There are hundreds of thousands of distinct CDR3 sequences in the sample; 8.5% to 9.5% occur only once, and 0.75% to 1% lies in the top ten. A further study also used this sample, focusing on yellow fever vaccine responses in identical twins. That investigation notes: It has been reported that, in twins, the vaccine T cell response seemed partly convergent and partly personalized.

Material: PBMCs. The chain carries TRBV7-9 and TRBJ2-1; the D is unclear. The origin of this receptor is a woman in her late teens or twenties in good health. CDR3 in amino acids: CASSLPGLLATADEQFF. CDR3 sequence (DNA): TGTGCCAGCAGCCTGCCTGGGTTGTTAGCCACGGCAGATGAGCAGTTCTTC. The entire variable domain, with the rest obtained from reference TRBV7-9 and TRBJ2-1, is as follows: DTGVSQNPRHKITKRGQNVTFRCDPISEHNRLYWYRQTLGQGPEFLTYFQNEAQLEKSRLLSDRFSAERPKGSFSTLEIQRTEQGDSAMYLCASSLPGLLATADEQFFGPGTRLTVL.